The 21 T cell receptor beta chains below all came from one sample that was sequenced in a study of cytomegalovirus exposure and HLA in healthy donors. 60 Vbeta and 13 Jbeta primers were used in PCR. Repertoires were generated with immunoSEQ multiplex PCR, while TCRdb's copy carries only in-frame clones and drops some. Altogether more than 150,000 clones are present, 70% to 80% being singletons, with the ten largest covering under 1.5%. The sequenced sample consisted of PBMCs. All receptors come from a male donor in good health and CMV-seronegative.

The V call is TRBV5-1, the J call TRBJ2-5, with 10 bases identical to TRBD1. V trimming: 5 bases; J trimming: 11 bases; junction bases outside the gene matches: 15. CDR1 and CDR2 from the germline V gene are SGHRS and YFSETQ. The CDR3 extends over 15 amino acids. CDR3 residues: CASSLSGQGTAEQYF. The CDR3 bases are TGCGCCAGCAGTCTGTCGGGACAGGGGACAGCGGAGCAGTACTTC. The full variable domain, with the rest looked up from reference TRBV5-1 and TRBJ2-5, is KAGVTQTPRYLIKTRGQQVTLSCSPISGHRSVSWYQQTPGQGLQFLFEYFSETQRNKGNFPGRFSGRQFSNSRSEMNVSTLELGDSALYLCASSLSGQGTAEQYFGPGTRLLVL.

The genes are TRBV7-2 and TRBJ2-2; 10 positions match TRBD1. The J segment lost 5 bases and the V segment lost 0 bases, leaving 0 bases of the junction unmatched. The germline V gene has CDR1 SGHTA and CDR2 FQGNSA. This CDR3 comprises 15 residues. The CDR3 reads CASSLAGQGTGELFF. The CDR3, as DNA: TGTGCCAGCAGCTTAGCGGGACAGGGGACCGGGGAGCTGTTTTTT. The whole variable domain, filled in from reference TRBV7-2 and TRBJ2-2, reads GAGVSQSPSNKVTEKGKDVELRCDPISGHTALYWYRQSLGQGLEFLIYFQGNSAPDKSGLPSDRFSAERTGGSVSTLTIQRTQQEDSAVYLCASSLAGQGTGELFFGEGSRLTVL.

J is TRBJ2-1 and V is TRBV5-6, with TRBD1 matching 7 bases. The junction had 6 bases not matched to a gene; V was cut back by 2 bases and J by 4 bases. Germline V lookup: CDR1 SGHDT, CDR2 YYEEEE. This CDR3 is built from 15 residues. The CDR3 protein is CASSLPGTEYNEQFF. The CDR3 nucleotides read TGTGCCAGCAGCTTACCGGGGACAGAATACAATGAGCAGTTCTTC.

The V call is TRBV7-9, the J call TRBJ1-3, with a possible D match to TRBD1 (5 bases). The CDR3 extends over 13 amino acids. Deletions cut 6 bases from V and 0 bases from J, with 6 bases between. From germline, CDR1 is SEHNR and CDR2 FQNEAQ (reference sequence). The chain's CDR3 is CASRGGSGNTIYF. Written as DNA, the CDR3 is TGTGCCAGCAGGGGGGGCTCTGGAAACACCATATATTTT.

A single count supports this clone. V gene TRBV28 combines with J gene TRBJ2-1; weak D call: TRBD2 (5 bases). There are 15 residues in the CDR3. V lost 6 bases and J 1 base, leaving 13 bases between the germline ends. Germline lookup yields CDR1 MDHEN and CDR2 SYDVKM. The CDR3 is CASSPIQRSYNEQFF. The DNA for the CDR3 is TGTGCCAGCAGCCCTATCCAGCGGTCCTACAATGAGCAGTTCTTC.

CDR3 coding DNA: TGTGCCAGCAGACCCCCCAGTCCAGATACGCAGTATTTT. Its translation: CASRPPSPDTQYF. The chain is built from TRBV28 and TRBJ2-3; D is uncertain. CDR1 is MDHEN and CDR2 is SYDVKM in the germline V gene. V gave up 6 bases and J gave up 4 bases, with 11 bases separating them. This CDR3 region has 13 residues.

The J gene is TRBJ2-1, the V gene TRBV7-3; 9 bases are a match to TRBD2. CDR3 length: 14 amino acids. From germline, CDR1 is SGHTA and CDR2 FQGTGA. V shed 0 bases, J shed 8 bases, and the junction held 2 bases outside the gene matches. CDR3 in DNA: TGTGCCAGCAGCTTAACTAGCGGGGGTGATGAGCAGTTCTTC. It is translated as CASSLTSGGDEQFF.

This chain connects TRBV11-3 to TRBJ2-1; D might be TRBD2 (5 bases). CDR3 length: 13 amino acids. V lost 3 bases, J lost 3 bases, and 6 bases lay in between. Germline CDR1 and CDR2: SGHNT and YENEEA. The CDR3 region is CASSFGDYNEQFF. The DNA for the CDR3 is TGTGCCAGCAGCTTCGGGGACTACAATGAGCAGTTCTTC.

CDR3 loop: CASSVDSGSYEQYF. In DNA form, the CDR3 reads TGTGCCAGCAGCGTAGACAGCGGCTCCTACGAGCAGTACTTC. V usage is TRBV9 and J usage is TRBJ2-7; maybe TRBD2 (5 bases). V was cut by 0 bases and J by 0 bases, with 7 bases left in between. This CDR3 contains 14 residues. CDR1 SGDLS and CDR2 YYNGEE come from the germline V gene.

This chain connects TRBV7-9 to TRBJ1-2, with D maybe TRBD1 (6 bases). The CDR3 is 13 residues long. Germline CDR1 reads SEHNR; CDR2 reads FQNEAQ (reference sequence). Trimming removed 2 bases at V and 6 bases at J, with 10 bases between. CDR3 region: CASSLQGRDGYTF. The CDR3 nucleotides are TGTGCCAGCAGCTTACAGGGGCGCGATGGCTACACCTTC.

The chain is built from TRBV11-1 and TRBJ2-3; D gene uncertain. The CDR3 spans 13 residues. Trimming left V 0 bases short and J 2 bases short, with 3 bases between. The germline CDR1 and CDR2 sequences are SGHAT and FQDESV (reference sequence). CDR3 DNA: TGTGCCAGCAGCTTAGCGTACACAGATACGCAGTATTTT. As protein: CASSLAYTDTQYF.

The chain carries TRBV6-5 and TRBJ2-7, with D maybe TRBD2 (6 bases). Trimming took 5 bases from V and 2 from J, leaving 10 bases between them. CDR3 length equals 13 residues. Germline V gene lookup returns CDR1 MNHEY and CDR2 SVGAGI. The CDR3 is CASSDGGPYEQYF. In DNA form, the CDR3 reads TGTGCCAGCAGTGACGGGGGACCCTACGAGCAGTACTTC.

V and J are TRBV9 and TRBJ2-5; tentative D call: TRBD2 (6 bases). V dropped 10 bases and J dropped 3 bases, with 19 bases sitting between them. CDR3 length equals 14 residues. Germline V lookup: CDR1 SGDLS, CDR2 YYNGEE. CDR3 in amino acids: CALDWDWGEETQYF. The CDR3 DNA reads TGTGCCTTGGATTGGGACTGGGGGGAAGAGACCCAGTACTTC.

The chain couples TRBV4-3 to TRBJ2-7, with 13 bases that match TRBD2. V lost 4 bases, J lost 3 bases, and 3 bases stayed unmatched. The CDR3 has 15 residues. Germline V gene data show CDR1 as LGHNA and CDR2 as YSLEER. CDR3 in DNA: TGCGCCAGCAGCCTTGGACTAGCGGGAGTCTACGAGCAGTACTTC. Protein product: CASSLGLAGVYEQYF.

This clone occurred a few times. This chain's CDR3 is CASSVEYGDNEQFF. CDR3 DNA sequence: TGTGCCAGCAGCGTAGAGTACGGGGACAATGAGCAGTTCTTC. V usage is TRBV9 and J usage is TRBJ2-1; a weak D match, TRBD2 (5 bases). The CDR3 loop spans 14 amino acids. Germline V gene data show CDR1 as SGDLS and CDR2 as YYNGEE. Trimming stripped 0 bases from V and 5 bases from J, with 9 bases between.

This clone was counted only a few times. The rearrangement links TRBV6-5 to TRBJ1-1; D unclear. CDR1 and CDR2 (germline): MNHEY, SVGAGI. V dropped 4 bases and J dropped 3 bases, with 9 bases sitting between them. CDR3 length: 13 amino acids. CDR3 sequence (DNA): TGTGCCAGCAGTTCCGGGGTTTACACTGAAGCTTTCTTT. Protein sequence: CASSSGVYTEAFF.

The chain is built from TRBV28 and TRBJ1-2; 7 bases map to TRBD1. The V gene's germline CDR1 is MDHEN and CDR2 SYDVKM. V gave up 1 base and J gave up 14 bases; unmatched junction bases: 10. The CDR3 length is 13 residues. The CDR3 region is CASSLSDRVAGTF. The DNA of the CDR3 is TGTGCCAGCAGTTTATCCGACAGGGTGGCGGGGACCTTC.

The chain joins TRBV7-2 to TRBJ1-2, with 8 bases matching TRBD1. This CDR3 contains 15 residues. From germline, CDR1 is SGHTA and CDR2 FQGNSA. Unmatched junction bases numbered 10, after V lost 5 bases and J lost 5 bases. The CDR3 spells CASSRTQGARYGYTF. In DNA form, the CDR3 reads TGTGCCAGCAGCCGAACCCAGGGGGCAAGGTATGGCTACACCTTC.

The chain couples TRBV19 to TRBJ2-1; 9 bases match TRBD2. V lost 1 base and J lost 7; bases outside the gene matches: 5. From germline, CDR1 is LNHDA and CDR2 SQIVND (reference sequence). The CDR3 contains 15 residues. Here the CDR3 DNA reads TGTGCCAGTAGTATAGCGGGCGGGGGGGTTAATGAGCAGTTCTTC. This sequence encodes CASSIAGGGVNEQFF. The variable domain in full, with the rest retrieved from reference TRBV19 and TRBJ2-1, is DGGITQSPKYLFRKEGQNVTLSCEQNLNHDAMYWYRQDPGQGLRLIYYSQIVNDFQKGDIAEGYSVSREKKESFPLTVTSAQKNPTAFYLCASSIAGGGVNEQFFGPGTRLTVL.

The chain is built from TRBV7-2 and TRBJ2-2; 9 bases agree with TRBD1. After removal of 4 bases from V and 5 bases from J, the junction contained 8 bases not matched to a gene. The CDR3 is 16 amino acids. The germline CDR1 and CDR2 sequences are SGHTA and FQGNSA. The CDR3 region is CASSWTGQGGTGELFF. CDR3 nucleotides: TGTGCCAGCAGCTGGACGGGACAGGGAGGTACCGGGGAGCTGTTTTTT.

The chain recombines TRBV9 with TRBJ1-2; D gene ambiguous. This CDR3 contains 15 residues. Germline CDR1 and CDR2: SGDLS and YYNGEE. Trimming cost V 3 bases and J 2 bases, with 14 bases left between them. The CDR3 sequence: CASSDREGINYGYTF. CDR3 sequence (DNA): TGTGCCAGCAGCGATCGGGAGGGAATCAACTATGGCTACACCTTC.